This is a list of T cell receptor beta chains from one sample in a study of blood T cell repertoires in COVID-19. The data were produced by immunoSEQ multiplex PCR, yet TCRdb's version contains in-frame clones alone and is incomplete. The sample carries about 190,000 clones, about 88% recorded once. Sequencing input: PBMCs or T cells enriched from blood (not recorded which). Receptors were obtained from a woman aged 25 to 39 who had recovered from COVID-19. Both conserved end residues are part of each CDR3. A D gene is named only where the DNA matches it firmly. Some rows have no size entry. The others give once, few or many, or a class for an expanded clone.

TRBJ1-6,TRBV7-2,.,.,CASSGGGRETPLHF,TGTGCCAGCAGCGGGGGGGGCCGGGAGACACCCCTCCACTTT
TRBJ1-2,TRBV6-5,.,TRBD1,CASSTGTGASIGYTF,TGTGCCAGCAGTACGGGGACAGGGGCCTCGATCGGCTACACCTTC
TRBJ1-5,TRBV27,.,TRBD1,CASSPGQGSNQPQHF,TGTGCCAGCAGTCCTGGACAGGGGAGCAATCAGCCCCAGCATTTT
TRBJ2-5,TRBV27,.,TRBD2,CASSLGAGTSVKETQYF,TGTGCCAGCAGTTTGGGAGCCGGGACTAGCGTGAAAGAGACCCAGTACTTC
TRBJ2-2,TRBV4-2,.,.,CASSLSPNAFGGELFF,TGTGCCAGCAGCCTTTCCCCCAATGCCTTCGGCGGGGAGCTGTTTTTT
TRBJ1-3,TRBV21-1,.,.,CASQHWRSTGGSGNTIYF,TGTGCCAGCCAGCATTGGCGCTCGACAGGGGGCTCAGGAAACACCATATATTTT
TRBJ1-1,TRBV4-2,.,.,CASSQEDPGESTEAFF,TGTGCCAGCAGCCAAGAAGACCCAGGGGAGAGCACTGAAGCTTTCTTT
TRBJ2-3,TRBV7-9,.,TRBD2,CASSFSGRGQSDTQYF,TGTGCCAGCAGCTTTAGCGGGAGGGGGCAATCGGATACGCAGTATTTT
TRBJ2-1,TRBV7-2,once,TRBD2,CASSTLAGGSYNEQFF,TGTGCCAGCAGCACACTAGCGGGGGGGTCCTACAATGAGCAGTTCTTC
TRBJ2-7,TRBV7-9,.,.,CASSFRGYEQYF,TGTGCCAGCAGCTTTCGAGGCTACGAGCAGTACTTC
TRBJ2-6,TRBV7-2,once,.,CASSLGRVAANVLTF,TGTGCCAGCAGCTTGGGCCGAGTTGCGGCCAACGTCCTGACTTTC
TRBJ1-5,TRBV28,.,.,CASSLITVSNQPQHF,TGTGCCAGCAGTTTAATTACAGTGAGCAATCAGCCCCAGCATTTT
TRBJ1-2,TRBV4-1,.,.,CASSQDVSNYGYTF,TGCGCCAGCAGCCAAGATGTCTCTAACTATGGCTACACCTTC
TRBJ1-5,TRBV6-5,.,.,CASSRQKNQPQHF,TGTGCCAGCAGTCGACAGAAGAATCAGCCCCAGCATTTT
TRBJ1-1,TRBV15,.,.,CATSRDILSTEAFF,TGTGCCACCAGCAGGGACATTTTGAGCACTGAAGCTTTCTTT
TRBJ2-6,TRBV2,.,.,CASSGQVSGANVLTF,TGTGCCAGCAGTGGACAGGTCTCTGGGGCCAACGTCCTGACTTTC
TRBJ2-1,TRBV4-1,.,TRBD1,CASSQEQGALYEQFF,TGCGCCAGCAGCCAAGAACAGGGGGCGCTTTATGAGCAGTTCTTC
TRBJ2-3,TRBV10-1,.,.,CASSGRESRDTQYF,TGCGCCAGCAGTGGGAGGGAATCTAGAGATACGCAGTATTTT
TRBJ1-1,TRBV7-6,.,.,CASSRIGGRHTEAFF,TGTGCCAGCAGCCGGATAGGAGGGCGTCACACTGAAGCTTTCTTT
TRBJ2-7,TRBV24-1,.,TRBD1,CATSDPGQGAYEQYF,TGTGCCACCAGTGATCCAGGACAGGGTGCCTACGAGCAGTACTTC
TRBJ2-5,TRBV24-1,.,.,CATSDPDTPRETQYF,TGTGCCACCAGTGACCCGGACACCCCCCGGGAGACCCAGTACTTC
TRBJ1-1,TRBV4-1,.,TRBD1,CASSQTGATEAFF,TGCGCCAGCAGCCAGACAGGGGCCACTGAAGCTTTCTTT
TRBJ1-1,TRBV5-5,.,.,CASSFVGSRGMNTEAFF,TGTGCCAGCAGCTTCGTAGGCAGCCGGGGGATGAACACTGAAGCTTTCTTT
TRBJ1-5,TRBV25-1,.,TRBD1,CASLGQGLGQPQHF,TGTGCCAGCCTGGGACAGGGGTTAGGTCAGCCCCAGCATTTT
TRBJ2-3,TRBV19,.,TRBD2,CASSTVGWAGETQYF,TGTGCCAGTAGTACCGTCGGGTGGGCGGGAGAGACGCAGTATTTT
TRBJ2-1,TRBV29-1,.,TRBD1,CSVGQGAYNEQFF,TGCAGCGTTGGACAGGGGGCATACAATGAGCAGTTCTTC
TRBJ1-1,TRBV5-4,.,.,CASSLGTGFRTEAFF,TGTGCCAGCAGCTTGGGAACGGGGTTTAGGACTGAAGCTTTCTTT
TRBJ2-3,TRBV11-3,.,.,CASRGHLGDTQYF,TGTGCCAGCAGGGGACACCTCGGGGATACGCAGTATTTT
TRBJ1-6,TRBV10-2,.,TRBD1,CASSGLGSQGVDNSPLHF,TGCGCCAGCAGTGGCCTGGGGTCGCAGGGGGTTGATAATTCACCCCTCCACTTT
TRBJ2-3,TRBV4-1,once,TRBD2,CAGGTSGNPSTDTQYF,TGCGCCGGGGGGACTAGCGGGAATCCCAGCACAGATACGCAGTATTTT
TRBJ2-1,TRBV3-1/TRBV3-2,.,TRBD2,CASSQDLSGGDNEQFF,TGTGCCAGCAGCCAAGATCTAAGCGGGGGAGACAATGAGCAGTTCTTC